This T cell receptor beta chain was captured in a study of OX40 agonist ivuxolimab in advanced cancers. Overall study context: Patients' therapy was ivuxolimab, an antibody that acts as an agonist of OX40 (CD134). General study points: Partly responding patients at 0.1-3.0 mg/kg showed some of the smallest clonal expansion. Clonal expansion from baseline to week 6 occurred in both CD4+ and CD8+ T cells.

The repertoire was sequenced with immunoSEQ multiplex PCR; TCRdb's copy has only in-frame clones and lacks some. This sample has 92,000 or so clones, with around 80% found just once. About this clone: Its antigen is still unknown.

Deletions cut 0 bases from V and 7 bases from J, with 7 bases between. The CDR3 is 12 amino acids. The receptor was derived from an adult with an advanced solid tumor such as melanoma, head and neck, liver or kidney cancer. Sequencing was performed on CD4+ or CD8+ T cells sorted from blood, taken in a trial of the OX40 agonist ivuxolimab. This chain links TRBV23-1 with TRBJ2-7; tentative D call: TRBD2 (5 bases). TRBV23-1 is known as an ORF, though its function is uncertain. CDR3 amino acids: CASSQSPGEQYF. The CDR3 nucleotides read TGCGCCAGCAGTCAATCCCCGGGAGAGCAGTACTTC.